This is a list of T cell receptor beta chains from one sample in a study of cytomegalovirus exposure and HLA in healthy donors. Assay: immunoSEQ multiplex PCR; the TCRdb copy retains only in-frame clones and omits some. The sample shows approximately 140,000 clones, and roughly 2.6% sits with its ten largest clones. The sequencing input was PBMCs. The source of these receptors is a man in his forties in good health and CMV-seronegative. Both conserved end residues are part of each CDR3.

>14|TRBJ1-1|TRBV6-5
CASSPDTWNPEAFF
>14|TRBJ2-7|TRBV6-4
CASRQGASTYEQYF
>17|TRBJ2-7|TRBV2
CASSLGKGVTGSYEQYF
>16|TRBJ1-2|TRBV7-3
CASSLTGTTWDYGYTF
>17|TRBJ1-2|TRBV7-3
CASSSSIPPGANYGYTF
>16|TRBJ2-7|TRBV13
CASSLVLGTGGHEQYF
>14|TRBJ2-5|TRBV2
CASSEERPQETQYF
>15|TRBJ1-2|TRBV6-1
CASSDFGGRLYGYTF
>14|TRBJ2-5|TRBV21-1
CASSLRTGAKTQYF
>13|TRBJ1-4|TRBV7-2
CASSFFQGEKLFF
>15|TRBJ2-3|TRBV5-4
CASSLVPTSTDTQYF
>15|TRBJ1-4|TRBV6-4
CASRVNAATNEKLFF
>13|TRBJ2-5|TRBV7-7
CASSLVVGETQYF
>14|TRBJ1-1|TRBV19
CASRQGFMNAEAFF
>16|TRBJ1-1|TRBV27
CASSFVPGARGTEAFF
>16|TRBJ1-2|TRBV4-3
CASSQAFRDREVDYTF
>14|TRBJ1-4|TRBV10-3
CAISEYGQGEKLFF
>14|TRBJ1-1|TRBV7-9
CASSLEGANTEAFF
>16|TRBJ2-3|TRBV5-6
CASSLKEGYSTDTQYF
>15|TRBJ1-6|TRBV19
CASSPPGQANSPLHF
>14|TRBJ2-6|TRBV11-2
CASTRSYGANVLTF
>19|TRBJ1-1|TRBV21-1
CASTQTGTGPYLMNTEAFF
>17|TRBJ2-3|TRBV7-2
CASSFSLLAGGKDTQYF
>13|TRBJ1-2|TRBV5-6
CASSYRSSRGYTF
>13|TRBJ2-6|TRBV9
CASSALGSRVLTF
>14|TRBJ2-2|TRBV7-9
CATPENRNTGELFF
>14|TRBJ1-2|TRBV18
CASSPPITGRRNTF
>15|TRBJ2-3|TRBV27
CASSTLGQFTDTQYF
>15|TRBJ1-3|TRBV7-9
CASSFRTGSGNTIYF
>14|TRBJ1-4|TRBV10-2
CASSEGDSGEKLFF
>16|TRBJ1-1|TRBV19
CASSTGQGRMNTEAFF
>14|TRBJ2-1|TRBV29-1
CSVDGQALTNEQFF
>16|TRBJ1-2|TRBV4-2
CASSQEERDTYYGYTF
>13|TRBJ1-1|TRBV5-6
CASSVRHFTEAFF
>12|TRBJ2-5|TRBV2
CASRGGQETQYF
>17|TRBJ2-7|TRBV13
CASSLLTSSGGSYEQYF
>16|TRBJ1-3|TRBV5-5
CASSLDRAFSGNTIYF